This TCR beta chain was captured in a study of blood T cell repertoires in COVID-19. Method: immunoSEQ multiplex PCR; TCRdb's copy keeps in-frame clones and lacks some. The profile shows over 120,000 clones, approximately 84% of them singletons. This CDR3 spans 15 amino acids. V dropped 0 bases and J dropped 1 base, with 8 bases sitting between them. Germline CDR1 is SGHVS and CDR2 is FNYEAQ. The chain uses TRBV7-6 and TRBJ2-3; no firm D call. Sequencing was carried out using peripheral blood. The receptor comes from a woman in her sixties with acute or convalescent COVID-19. CDR3 in amino acids: CASSLAPGGTDTQYF. The CDR3 coding sequence is TGTGCCAGCAGCTTAGCTCCTGGAGGCACAGATACGCAGTATTTT. The variable domain in full, with the rest retrieved from reference TRBV7-6 and TRBJ2-3, is GAGVSQSPRYKVTKRGQDVALRCDPISGHVSLYWYRQALGQGPEFLTYFNYEAQQDKSGLPNDRFSAERPEGSISTLTIQRTEQRDSAMYRCASSLAPGGTDTQYFGPGTRLTVL.